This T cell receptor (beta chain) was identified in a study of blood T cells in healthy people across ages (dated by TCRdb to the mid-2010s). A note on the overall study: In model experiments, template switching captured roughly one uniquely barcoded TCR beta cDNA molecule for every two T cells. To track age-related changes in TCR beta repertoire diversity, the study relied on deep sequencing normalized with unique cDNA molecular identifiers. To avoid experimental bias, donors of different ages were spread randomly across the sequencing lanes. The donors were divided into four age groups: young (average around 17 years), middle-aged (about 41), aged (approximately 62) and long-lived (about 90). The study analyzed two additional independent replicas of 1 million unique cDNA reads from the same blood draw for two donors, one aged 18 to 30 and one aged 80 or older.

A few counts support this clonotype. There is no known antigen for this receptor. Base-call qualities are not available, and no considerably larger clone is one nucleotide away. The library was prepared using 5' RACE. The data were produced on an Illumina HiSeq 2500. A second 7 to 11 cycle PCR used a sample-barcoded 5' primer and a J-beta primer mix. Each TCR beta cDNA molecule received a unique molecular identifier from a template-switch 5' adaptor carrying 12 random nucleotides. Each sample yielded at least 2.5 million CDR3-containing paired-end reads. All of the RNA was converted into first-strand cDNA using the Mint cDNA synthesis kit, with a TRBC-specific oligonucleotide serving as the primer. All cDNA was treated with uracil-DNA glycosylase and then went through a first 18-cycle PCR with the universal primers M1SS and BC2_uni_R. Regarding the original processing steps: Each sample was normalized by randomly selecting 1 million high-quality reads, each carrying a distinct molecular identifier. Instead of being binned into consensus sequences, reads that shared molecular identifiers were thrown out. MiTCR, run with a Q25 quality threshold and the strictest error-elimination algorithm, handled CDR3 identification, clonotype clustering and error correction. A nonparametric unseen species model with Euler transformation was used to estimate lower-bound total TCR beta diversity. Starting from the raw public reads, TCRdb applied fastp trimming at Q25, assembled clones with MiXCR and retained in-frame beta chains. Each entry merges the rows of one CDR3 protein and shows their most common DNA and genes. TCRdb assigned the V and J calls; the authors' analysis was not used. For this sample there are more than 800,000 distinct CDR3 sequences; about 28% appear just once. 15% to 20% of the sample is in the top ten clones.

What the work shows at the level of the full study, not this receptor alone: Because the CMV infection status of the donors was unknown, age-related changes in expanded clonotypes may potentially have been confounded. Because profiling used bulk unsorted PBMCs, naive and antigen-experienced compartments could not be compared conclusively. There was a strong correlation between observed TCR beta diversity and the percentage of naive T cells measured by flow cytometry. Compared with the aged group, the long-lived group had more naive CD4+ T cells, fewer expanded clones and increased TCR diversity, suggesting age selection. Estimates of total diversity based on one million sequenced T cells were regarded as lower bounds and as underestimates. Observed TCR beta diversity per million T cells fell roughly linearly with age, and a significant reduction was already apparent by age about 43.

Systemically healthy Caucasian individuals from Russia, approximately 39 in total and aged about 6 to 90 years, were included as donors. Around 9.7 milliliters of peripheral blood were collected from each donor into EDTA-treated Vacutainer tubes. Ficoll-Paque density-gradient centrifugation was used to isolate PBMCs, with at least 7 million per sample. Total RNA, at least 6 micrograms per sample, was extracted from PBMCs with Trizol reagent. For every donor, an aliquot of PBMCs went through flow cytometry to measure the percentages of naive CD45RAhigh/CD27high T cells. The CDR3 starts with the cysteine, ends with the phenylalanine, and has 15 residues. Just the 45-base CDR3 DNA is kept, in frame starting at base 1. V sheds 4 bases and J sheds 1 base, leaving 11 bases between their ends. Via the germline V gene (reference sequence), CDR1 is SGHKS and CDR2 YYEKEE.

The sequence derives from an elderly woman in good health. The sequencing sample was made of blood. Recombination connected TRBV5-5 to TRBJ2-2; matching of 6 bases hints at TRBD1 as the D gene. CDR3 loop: CASSPQTGNTGELFF. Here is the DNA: TGTGCCAGCAGCCCACAGACAGGGAACACCGGGGAGCTGTTTTTT.